This T cell receptor beta chain was recovered during a study of T cells in Graves' hyperthyroidism and ophthalmopathy. This CDR3 comprises 13 residues. The V end lost 8 bases, the J end lost 6 bases, and 13 bases lay between the germline ends. The germline V gene encodes CDR1 MNHEY and CDR2 SVGEGT. Uncontrolled infection, other autoimmune disease, pregnancy or lactation disqualified patients from enrolment. From 10 ml of fresh peripheral blood, PBMCs were isolated. Study-level findings and limits: Within blood appeared most thyroid clonotypes that had expanded above 0.001. The model foresaw ophthalmopathy a median around seven months prior to onset.

In the case of this clonotype: Its target is not known.

RNA transcripts provided the source from which TCR beta CDR3 regions were amplified. With the HTBI primer set, the TCR CDR3 went through a first round of RT-PCR. TCRdb analysed the multiplex PCR reads with MiXCR anew, one entry per CDR3 protein. The repertoire has roughly 200,000 distinct CDR3 sequences, approximately 20% of them found once; the top ten carry around 43%. The chain couples TRBV6-2 or TRBV6-3 to TRBJ1-4; D is perhaps TRBD1 (5 bases). Input material: blood. The origin of this receptor is a man aged 35 to 55 with Graves' hyperthyroidism. The chain's CDR3 is CASSRVLDEKLFF. CDR3 in DNA: TGTGCCAGCTCCAGGGTGTTGGATGAAAAACTGTTTTTT.